This TCR beta chain originates from a study of T cell responses to AZD1222 COVID-19 vaccine. Profiled with immunoSEQ multiplex PCR; TCRdb holds only in-frame clones, not every one. The sample holds 180,000 or so clones; 80% to 95% are singletons and the top ten take around 4%. V was clipped by 3 bases and J by 0 bases, with 14 bases between them. The CDR3 is made up of 15 amino acids. The V gene's germline CDR1 is DFQATT and CDR2 SNEGSKA (reference sequence). Sequencing used peripheral blood, obtained on day 0 of AZD1222 vaccination. The rearrangement uses TRBV20-1 and TRBJ1-1; D is unresolved. This sequence was found in an adult in good health. CDR3 in DNA: TGCAGTGCTAGTCTTAGCCGAAACATGAACACTGAAGCTTTCTTT. Translating gives CSASLSRNMNTEAFF.